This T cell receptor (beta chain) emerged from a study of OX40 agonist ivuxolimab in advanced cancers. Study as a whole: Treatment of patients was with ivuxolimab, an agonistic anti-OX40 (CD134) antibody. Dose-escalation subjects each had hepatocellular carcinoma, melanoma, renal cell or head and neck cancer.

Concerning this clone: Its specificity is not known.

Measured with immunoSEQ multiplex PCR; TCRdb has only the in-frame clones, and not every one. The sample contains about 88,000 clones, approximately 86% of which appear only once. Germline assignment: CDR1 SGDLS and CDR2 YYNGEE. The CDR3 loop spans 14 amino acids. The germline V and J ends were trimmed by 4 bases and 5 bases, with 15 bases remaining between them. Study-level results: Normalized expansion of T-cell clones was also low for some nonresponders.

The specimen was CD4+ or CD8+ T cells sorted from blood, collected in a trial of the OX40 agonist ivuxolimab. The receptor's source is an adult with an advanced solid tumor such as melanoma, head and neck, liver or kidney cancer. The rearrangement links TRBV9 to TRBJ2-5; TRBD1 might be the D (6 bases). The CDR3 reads CASSRLTGRETQYF. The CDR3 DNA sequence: TGTGCCAGCAGCCGACTGACAGGTCGGGAGACCCAGTACTTC. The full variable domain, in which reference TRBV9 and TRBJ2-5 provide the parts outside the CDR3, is DSGVTQTPKHLITATGQRVTLRCSPRSGDLSVYWYQQSLDQGLQFLIQYYNGEERAKGNILERFSAQQFPDLHSELNLSSLELGDSALYFCASSRLTGRETQYFGPGTRLLVL.